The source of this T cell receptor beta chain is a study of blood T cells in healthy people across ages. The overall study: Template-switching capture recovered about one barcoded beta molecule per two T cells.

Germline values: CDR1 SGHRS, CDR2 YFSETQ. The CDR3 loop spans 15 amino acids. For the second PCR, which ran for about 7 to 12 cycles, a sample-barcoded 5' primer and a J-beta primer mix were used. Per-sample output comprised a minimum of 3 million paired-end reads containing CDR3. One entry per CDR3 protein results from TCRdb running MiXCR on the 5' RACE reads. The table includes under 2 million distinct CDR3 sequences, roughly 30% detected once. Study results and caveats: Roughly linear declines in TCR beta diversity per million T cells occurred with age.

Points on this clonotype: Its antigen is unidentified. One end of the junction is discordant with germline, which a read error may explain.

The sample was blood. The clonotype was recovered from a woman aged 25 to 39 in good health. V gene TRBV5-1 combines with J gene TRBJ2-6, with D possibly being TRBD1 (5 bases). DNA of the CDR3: TGCGCCAGCAGCTTATGGGATTCTGGGGCCAACGTCCTGCCTTTC. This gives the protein CASSLWDSGANVLPF. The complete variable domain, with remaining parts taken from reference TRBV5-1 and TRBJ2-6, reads KAGVTQTPRYLIKTRGQQVTLSCSPISGHRSVSWYQQTPGQGLQFLFEYFSETQRNKGNFPGRFSGRQFSNSRSEMNVSTLELGDSALYLCASSLWDSGANVLPFGAGSRLTVL.